The source of this T cell receptor beta chain is a study of neurological immune-mediated disorders. The table lists this clonotype with many counts. The CDR3 extends over 13 amino acids. Germline lookup yields CDR1 SGHVS and CDR2 FNYEAQ. The germline V and J ends were trimmed by 6 bases and 0 bases, with 8 bases remaining between them. In each sequencing run, over 160 million TCR-beta sequences were generated from 15-18 subjects. TCRdb fed the 5' RACE reads into MiXCR, producing one record per CDR3 protein. Of tens of thousands of distinct CDR3 sequences listed, 5.2% were seen once; the top ten hold about 8%.

The chain is built from TRBV7-6 and TRBJ1-1; no firm D call. This sequence was found in a young man with multiple sclerosis. Sequencing used PBMCs. CDR3 nucleotides: TGTGCCAGCAGTAAGATTATGAACACTGAAGCTTTCTTT. Translation gives CASSKIMNTEAFF.